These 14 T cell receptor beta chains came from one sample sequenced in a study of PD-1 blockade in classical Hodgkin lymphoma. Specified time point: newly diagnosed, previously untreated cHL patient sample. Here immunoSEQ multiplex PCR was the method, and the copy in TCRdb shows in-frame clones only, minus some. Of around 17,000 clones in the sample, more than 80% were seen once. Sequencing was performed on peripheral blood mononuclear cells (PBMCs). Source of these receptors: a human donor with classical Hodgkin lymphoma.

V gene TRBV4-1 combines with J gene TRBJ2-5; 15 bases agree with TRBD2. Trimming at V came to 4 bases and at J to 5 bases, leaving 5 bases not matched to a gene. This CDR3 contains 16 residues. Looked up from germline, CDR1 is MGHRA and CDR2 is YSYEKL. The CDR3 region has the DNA TGCGCCAGCAGCCCGGGACTAGCGGGAGGTTGGGAGACCCAGTACTTC. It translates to CASSPGLAGGWETQYF.

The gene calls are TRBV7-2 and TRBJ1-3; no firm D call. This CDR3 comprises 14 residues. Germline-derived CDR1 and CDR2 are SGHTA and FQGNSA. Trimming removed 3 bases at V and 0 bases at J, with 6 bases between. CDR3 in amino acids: CASSLSYSGNTIYF. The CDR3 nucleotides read TGTGCCAGCAGCTTGTCTTACTCTGGAAACACCATATATTTT.

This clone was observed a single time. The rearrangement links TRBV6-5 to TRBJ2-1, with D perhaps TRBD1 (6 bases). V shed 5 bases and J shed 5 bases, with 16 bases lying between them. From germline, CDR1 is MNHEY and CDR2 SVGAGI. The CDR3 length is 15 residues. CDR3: CASSRTGSRNNEQFF. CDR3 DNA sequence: TGTGCCAGCAGTCGAACAGGGTCTCGAAACAATGAGCAGTTCTTC.

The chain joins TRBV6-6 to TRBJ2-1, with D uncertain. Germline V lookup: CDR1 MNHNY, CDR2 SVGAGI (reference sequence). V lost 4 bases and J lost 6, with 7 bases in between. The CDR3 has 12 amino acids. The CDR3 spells CASSLSFNEQFF. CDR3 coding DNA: TGTGCCAGCAGTTTGAGTTTCAATGAGCAGTTCTTC.

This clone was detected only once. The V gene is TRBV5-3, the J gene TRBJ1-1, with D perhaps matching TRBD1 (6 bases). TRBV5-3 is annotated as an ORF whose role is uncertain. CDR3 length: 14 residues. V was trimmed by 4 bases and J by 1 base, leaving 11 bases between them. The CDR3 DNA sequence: TGTGCCAGAAGCGGCGGGACAAAGAACACTGAAGCTTTCTTT. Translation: CARSGGTKNTEAFF.

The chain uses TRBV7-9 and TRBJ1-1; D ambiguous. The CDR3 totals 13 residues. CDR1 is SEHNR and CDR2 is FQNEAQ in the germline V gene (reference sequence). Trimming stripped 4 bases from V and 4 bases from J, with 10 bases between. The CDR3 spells CASSSGGFTEAFF. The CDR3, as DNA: TGTGCCAGCAGCTCCGGAGGGTTCACTGAAGCTTTCTTT.

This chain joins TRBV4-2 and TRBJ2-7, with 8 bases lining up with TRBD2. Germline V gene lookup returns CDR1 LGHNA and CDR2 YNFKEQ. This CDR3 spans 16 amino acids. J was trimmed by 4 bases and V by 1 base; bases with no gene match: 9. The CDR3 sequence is CASSQVGLAGSYEQYF. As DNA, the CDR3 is TGTGCCAGCAGCCAAGTTGGGCTAGCGGGTAGTTACGAGCAGTACTTC.

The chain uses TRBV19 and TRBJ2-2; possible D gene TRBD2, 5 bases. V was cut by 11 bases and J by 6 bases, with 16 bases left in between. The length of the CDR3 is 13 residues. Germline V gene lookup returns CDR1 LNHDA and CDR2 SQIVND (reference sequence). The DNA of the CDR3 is TGTGCCGGATCCCTAGCCACCTCCGGGGAGCTGTTTTTT. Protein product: CAGSLATSGELFF.

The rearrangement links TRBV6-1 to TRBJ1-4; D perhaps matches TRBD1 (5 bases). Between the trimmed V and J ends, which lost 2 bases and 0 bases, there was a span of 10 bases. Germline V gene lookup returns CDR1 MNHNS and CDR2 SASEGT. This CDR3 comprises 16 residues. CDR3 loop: CASSEIGGATNEKLFF. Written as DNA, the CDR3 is TGTGCCAGCAGTGAAATCGGGGGTGCAACTAATGAAAAACTGTTTTTT.

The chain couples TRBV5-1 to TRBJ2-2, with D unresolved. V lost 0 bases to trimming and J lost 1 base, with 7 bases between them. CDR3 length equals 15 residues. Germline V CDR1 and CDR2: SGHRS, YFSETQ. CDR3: CASSLAAMNTGELFF. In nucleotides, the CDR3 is TGCGCCAGCAGCTTGGCCGCGATGAACACCGGGGAGCTGTTTTTT.

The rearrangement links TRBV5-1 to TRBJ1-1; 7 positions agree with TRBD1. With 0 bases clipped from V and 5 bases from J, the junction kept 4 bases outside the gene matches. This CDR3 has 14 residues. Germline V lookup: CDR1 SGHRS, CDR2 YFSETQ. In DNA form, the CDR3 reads TGCGCCAGCAGCTTGGCGGCAGGGGGGACTGAAGCTTTCTTT. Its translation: CASSLAAGGTEAFF.

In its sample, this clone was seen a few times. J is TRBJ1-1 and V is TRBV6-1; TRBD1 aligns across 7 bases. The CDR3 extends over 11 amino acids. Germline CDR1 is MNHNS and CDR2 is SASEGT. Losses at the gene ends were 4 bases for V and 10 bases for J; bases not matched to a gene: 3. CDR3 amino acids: CASSGRQGAFF. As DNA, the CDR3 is TGTGCCAGCAGTGGGAGACAGGGAGCTTTCTTT.

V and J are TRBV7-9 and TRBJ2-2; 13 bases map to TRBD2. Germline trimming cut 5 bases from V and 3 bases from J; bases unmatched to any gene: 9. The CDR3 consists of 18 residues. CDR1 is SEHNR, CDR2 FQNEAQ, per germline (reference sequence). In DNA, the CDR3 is TGTGCCAGCAGCCAATCGACTAGCGGGAGGTCGGACACCGGGGAGCTGTTTTTT. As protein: CASSQSTSGRSDTGELFF.

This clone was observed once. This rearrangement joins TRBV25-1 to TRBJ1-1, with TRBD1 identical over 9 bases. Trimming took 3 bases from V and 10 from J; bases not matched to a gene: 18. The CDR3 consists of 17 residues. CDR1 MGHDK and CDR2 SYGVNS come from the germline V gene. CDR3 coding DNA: TGTGCCAGCAGTGATCAAATTCCGGACAGGGGTTATTCAGGAGCTTTCTTT. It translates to CASSDQIPDRGYSGAFF.